The clone carrying this TCR beta chain showed up just once. Trimming pared 0 bases from V and 0 bases from J, leaving 10 bases between. This CDR3 spans 16 amino acids. Germline loops: CDR1 LGHNT, CDR2 FRNRAP. The entry originates in a study of blood T cell repertoires in COVID-19. For the study at large: Samples representing acute and convalescent COVID-19 were sourced from the United States, Italy and Spain.

In the study's own analysis: The authors estimated nucleated cell counts from reference gene primer amplification. Sequencing was performed with immunoSEQ multiplex PCR; in TCRdb, only in-frame clones are kept and a portion is missing. That table gives V, J and clone size, and the DNA gave D and trimming. Among about 190,000 clones listed, around 80% were seen once. Sequencing was done on a sample of PBMCs or T cells enriched from blood (not recorded which). The J gene is TRBJ2-3, the V gene TRBV12-5; possible D gene TRBD2, 5 bases. This receptor was obtained from a woman aged 50 to 60 with acute COVID-19. The chain's CDR3 is CASGLVLGDSTDTQYF. Here the CDR3 DNA reads TGTGCTAGTGGTTTGGTACTCGGGGATAGCACAGATACGCAGTATTTT. The full variable domain, in which reference TRBV12-5 and TRBJ2-3 provide the parts outside the CDR3, is DARVTQTPRHKVTEMGQEVTMRCQPILGHNTVFWYRQTMMQGLELLAYFRNRAPLDDSGMPKDRFSAEMPDATLATLKIQPSEPRDSAVYFCASGLVLGDSTDTQYFGPGTRLTVL.